Below, 16 T cell receptor beta chains from the same sample are listed, as sequenced in a study of OX40 agonist ivuxolimab in advanced cancers. Assay: immunoSEQ multiplex PCR; the TCRdb copy retains only in-frame clones and omits some. The table has tens of thousands of clones, almost 90% seen once. This specimen consisted of CD4+ or CD8+ T cells sorted from blood, obtained in a trial of the OX40 agonist ivuxolimab. These receptors were obtained from an adult with an advanced solid tumor such as melanoma, head and neck, liver or kidney cancer.

The CDR3 sequence: CASSKDRVEETQYF. CDR3 DNA: TGTGCCAGCAGCAAAGACAGGGTTGAAGAGACCCAGTACTTC. The chain uses TRBV21-1 and TRBJ2-5; the table names TRBD1, a call not compared with the DNA. TRBV21-1 is shown as a pseudogene. The CDR3 is made up of 14 amino acids.

The chain combines TRBV27 with TRBJ1-2; D gene ambiguous. This CDR3 region has 16 residues. V lost 0 bases and J lost 0, with 11 bases in between. Germline V gene data show CDR1 as MNHEY and CDR2 as SMNVEV (reference sequence). The CDR3 bases are TGTGCCAGCAGTTTATCCCCCAGGAGCCCTAACTATGGCTACACCTTC. It specifies CASSLSPRSPNYGYTF.

The chain employs TRBV20-1 and TRBJ1-2, with no clear D. The CDR3 sequence is 11 residues long. CDR1 and CDR2 (germline): DFQATT, SNEGSKA (reference sequence). V lost 0 bases, J lost 6 bases, and 5 bases lay in between. As DNA, the CDR3 is TGCAGTGCTAGAGATTTGGATGGCTACACCTTC. Translation: CSARDLDGYTF.

The rearrangement uses TRBV11-2 and TRBJ2-1; 10 bases match TRBD2. Trimming removed 5 bases from V and 6 bases from J; junction bases left unmatched: 10. The CDR3 length is 16 residues. Germline CDR1 reads SGHAT; CDR2 reads FQNNGV. The DNA of the CDR3 is TGTGCCAGCAGCGGTACTAGCGGGGTGGGTCCCAATGAGCAGTTCTTC. It is translated as CASSGTSGVGPNEQFF.

J is TRBJ2-7 and V is TRBV5-1; 12 nucleotides align to TRBD2. In germline, CDR1 is SGHRS, CDR2 YFSETQ. With V trimmed by 4 bases and J by 3 bases, 5 bases remained unmatched. The CDR3 has 15 residues. This chain's CDR3 is CASSTRTSGNYEQYF. CDR3 bases: TGCGCCAGCAGCACCCGGACTAGCGGGAACTACGAGCAGTACTTC.

The V gene is TRBV4-2, the J gene TRBJ2-1, with TRBD2 matching over 8 bases. Germline V CDR1 and CDR2: LGHNA, YNFKEQ. This CDR3 comprises 14 residues. Unmatched junction bases numbered 6, after V lost 0 bases and J lost 11 bases. CDR3 residues: CASSQDRSGSQQFF. CDR3 nucleotides: TGTGCCAGCAGCCAAGATCGGAGCGGGAGCCAGCAGTTCTTC.

The chain carries TRBV9 and TRBJ2-3; a possible D gene is TRBD2 (5 bases). The CDR3 is made up of 16 amino acids. Per the germline V gene, CDR1 is SGDLS and CDR2 is YYNGEE. The ends were cut back, 0 bases at V and 2 bases at J, with 13 bases in the middle. The CDR3 nucleotides are TGTGCCAGCAGCGTAGTGGCAGGAGGCTACACAGATACGCAGTATTTT. Translating it yields CASSVVAGGYTDTQYF. The full variable domain, with the rest looked up from reference TRBV9 and TRBJ2-3, is DSGVTQTPKHLITATGQRVTLRCSPRSGDLSVYWYQQSLDQGLQFLIQYYNGEERAKGNILERFSAQQFPDLHSELNLSSLELGDSALYFCASSVVAGGYTDTQYFGPGTRLTVL.

This clone counts as medium-sized. V gene TRBV19 combines with J gene TRBJ1-5, with D possibly being TRBD1 (6 bases). Germline values: CDR1 LNHDA, CDR2 SQIVND (reference sequence). This CDR3 spans 17 amino acids. V dropped 4 bases and J dropped 1 base, with 17 bases sitting between them. This CDR3 reads CASSTTQNRASNQPQHF. The DNA of the CDR3 is TGTGCCAGTAGTACTACGCAGAACAGGGCGAGCAATCAGCCCCAGCATTTT. Full variable domain (outside the CDR3, taken from reference TRBV19 and TRBJ1-5): DGGITQSPKYLFRKEGQNVTLSCEQNLNHDAMYWYRQDPGQGLRLIYYSQIVNDFQKGDIAEGYSVSREKKESFPLTVTSAQKNPTAFYLCASSTTQNRASNQPQHFGDGTRLSIL.

The chain couples TRBV7-9 to TRBJ2-4, with 8 bases fitting TRBD2. The CDR3 extends over 12 amino acids. CDR1 SEHNR and CDR2 FQNEAQ come from the germline V gene (reference sequence). Trimming removed 8 bases from V and 6 bases from J; junction bases left unmatched: 3. The CDR3 protein is CASRRGGNIQYF. CDR3 in DNA: TGTGCCAGCCGCCGGGGGGGAAACATTCAGTACTTC.

This clone has only a few counts. CDR3 sequence reads: CASSLAGSYEAFF. CDR3 nucleotides: TGTGCCAGCAGCTTAGCCGGAAGCTATGAAGCTTTCTTT. The chain combines TRBV7-2 with TRBJ1-1; D is unresolved. Germline CDR1 reads SGHTA; CDR2 reads FQGNSA. The germline V and J ends were trimmed by 0 bases and 7 bases, with 9 bases remaining between them. The CDR3 consists of 13 residues.

The chain recombines TRBV6-4 with TRBJ2-7; a possible D gene is TRBD1 (5 bases). V was cut by 0 bases and J by 2 bases, with 8 bases left in between. CDR1 and CDR2 (germline): MRHNA, SNTAGT. This CDR3 spans 14 amino acids. The chain's CDR3 is CASSDSYRTYEQYF. The DNA of the CDR3 is TGTGCCAGCAGTGACTCCTACAGGACCTACGAGCAGTACTTC.

This chain uses TRBV5-1 with TRBJ2-7; D gene uncertain. The CDR3 runs to 14 residues. Germline CDR1 reads SGHRS; CDR2 reads YFSETQ. V dropped 0 bases and J dropped 0 bases, with 7 bases sitting between them. CDR3 nucleotides: TGCGCCAGCAGCTTGGAGGTGAGCTCCTACGAGCAGTACTTC. The encoded protein is CASSLEVSSYEQYF. The variable domain in full, completed from reference TRBV5-1 and TRBJ2-7, reads KAGVTQTPRYLIKTRGQQVTLSCSPISGHRSVSWYQQTPGQGLQFLFEYFSETQRNKGNFPGRFSGRQFSNSRSEMNVSTLELGDSALYLCASSLEVSSYEQYFGPGTRLTVT.

The rearrangement uses TRBV27 and TRBJ2-3; D is possibly TRBD1 or TRBD2 (5 bases each). There are 13 residues in the CDR3. Germline CDR1 and CDR2: MNHEY and SMNVEV (reference sequence). V lost 5 bases to trimming and J lost 2 bases, with 8 bases between them. The CDR3: CASSPGATDTQYF. The CDR3, as DNA: TGTGCCAGCAGTCCCGGGGCCACAGATACGCAGTATTTT.

This chain uses TRBV27 with TRBJ2-3; D gene ambiguous. Germline CDR1 reads MNHEY; CDR2 reads SMNVEV (reference sequence). V was cut by 3 bases and J by 0 bases, with 13 bases left in between. This CDR3 has 16 amino acids. CDR3 sequence (DNA): TGTGCCAGCAGTTTGAGCGTAGCCCTGAGCACAGATACGCAGTATTTT. As protein: CASSLSVALSTDTQYF.

The V gene is TRBV7-6, the J gene TRBJ1-5; maybe TRBD1 (6 bases). CDR1 SGHVS and CDR2 FNYEAQ come from the germline V gene. Trimming took 7 bases from V and 2 from J, leaving 18 bases between them. The CDR3 extends over 16 amino acids. The CDR3 region is CASTLEGGPGNQPQHF. The CDR3 region has the DNA TGTGCCAGCACTTTAGAGGGGGGACCGGGCAATCAGCCCCAGCATTTT.

This clone was counted a few times. The V and J genes are TRBV9 and TRBJ1-4; 9 bases line up with TRBD1. Trimming cost V 2 bases and J 4 bases; bases outside gene matches: 6. CDR1 is SGDLS, CDR2 YYNGEE, per germline. This CDR3 region has 16 residues. In nucleotides, the CDR3 is TGTGCCAGCAGCGTCTCAACAGGGGGCAATAATGAAAAACTGTTTTTT. Its translation is CASSVSTGGNNEKLFF.